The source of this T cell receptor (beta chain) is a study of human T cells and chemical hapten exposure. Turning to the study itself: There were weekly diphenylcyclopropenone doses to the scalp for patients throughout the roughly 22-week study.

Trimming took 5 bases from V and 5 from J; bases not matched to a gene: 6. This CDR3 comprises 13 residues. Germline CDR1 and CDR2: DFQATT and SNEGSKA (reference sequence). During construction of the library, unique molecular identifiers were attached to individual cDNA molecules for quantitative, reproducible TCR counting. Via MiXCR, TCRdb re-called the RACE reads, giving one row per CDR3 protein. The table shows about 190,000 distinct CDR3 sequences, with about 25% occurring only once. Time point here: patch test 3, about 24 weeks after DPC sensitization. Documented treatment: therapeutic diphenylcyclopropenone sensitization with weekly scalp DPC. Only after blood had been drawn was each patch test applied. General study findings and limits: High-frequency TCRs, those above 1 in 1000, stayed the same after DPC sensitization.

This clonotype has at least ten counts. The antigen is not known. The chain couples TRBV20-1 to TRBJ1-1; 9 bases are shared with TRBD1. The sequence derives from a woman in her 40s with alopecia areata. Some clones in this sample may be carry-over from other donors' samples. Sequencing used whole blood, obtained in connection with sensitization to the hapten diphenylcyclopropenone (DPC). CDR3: CSAGQDRGTEAFF. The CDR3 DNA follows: TGCAGTGCTGGGCAGGACAGGGGAACTGAAGCTTTCTTT.